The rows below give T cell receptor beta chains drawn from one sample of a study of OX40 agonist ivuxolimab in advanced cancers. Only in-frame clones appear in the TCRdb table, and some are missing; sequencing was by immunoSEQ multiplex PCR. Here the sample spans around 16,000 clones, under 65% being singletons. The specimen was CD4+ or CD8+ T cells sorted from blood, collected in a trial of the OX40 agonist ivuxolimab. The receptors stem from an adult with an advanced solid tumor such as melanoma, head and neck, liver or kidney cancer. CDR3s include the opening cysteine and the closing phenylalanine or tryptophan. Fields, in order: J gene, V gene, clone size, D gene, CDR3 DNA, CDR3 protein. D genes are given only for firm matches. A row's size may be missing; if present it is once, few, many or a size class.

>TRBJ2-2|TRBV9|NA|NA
TGTGCCAGCAGCGTAAAGGGCGCGAACACCGGGGAGCTGTTTTTT
CASSVKGANTGELFF
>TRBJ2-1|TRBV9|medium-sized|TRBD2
TGTGCCAGCAGCGTAGGAGTGGGGACTAGCGATCTGGGCAATGAGCAGTTCTTC
CASSVGVGTSDLGNEQFF
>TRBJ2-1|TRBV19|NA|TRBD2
TGTGCCAGTAGTCTTTTCGCGGGGGGGCACAATGAGCAGTTCTTC
CASSLFAGGHNEQFF
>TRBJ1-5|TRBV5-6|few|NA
TGTGCCAGCAGCTTGGGGGGTGTCGGCAATCAGCCCCAGCATTTT
CASSLGGVGNQPQHF
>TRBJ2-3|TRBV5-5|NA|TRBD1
TGTGCCAGCAGCTCGGGACAGTCTAGCACAGATACGCAGTATTTT
CASSSGQSSTDTQYF
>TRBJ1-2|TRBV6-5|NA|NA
TGTGCCAGCAGTGCCAGACAGTATGGCTACACCTTC
CASSARQYGYTF
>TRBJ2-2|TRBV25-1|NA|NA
TGTGCCAGCAGTGTTGCAAGTTACGGGGAGCTGTTTTTT
CASSVASYGELFF
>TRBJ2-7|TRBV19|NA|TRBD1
TGTGCCAGTACCGACAGGGTCGGCGAGCAGTACTTC
CASTDRVGEQYF
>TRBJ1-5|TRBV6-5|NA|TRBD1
TGTGCCAGCAGGGGACAGGGGACTGGCAATCAGCCCCAGCATTTT
CASRGQGTGNQPQHF
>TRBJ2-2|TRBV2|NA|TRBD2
TGTGCCAGCAGTCGGTCCCCTAGCGGGGGGACCGGGGAGCTGTTTTTT
CASSRSPSGGTGELFF
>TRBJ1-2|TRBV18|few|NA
TGTGCCAGCTCCCCGTCCCGGGACATCTATGGCTACACCTTC
CASSPSRDIYGYTF
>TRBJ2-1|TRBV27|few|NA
TGTGCCAGCAGTTTCAGGGGTCTCGCCTACAATGAGCAGTTCTTC
CASSFRGLAYNEQFF
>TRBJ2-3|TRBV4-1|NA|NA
TGCGCCAGCAGCCAAGCGCCGTCGGGCACAGATACGCAGTATTTT
CASSQAPSGTDTQYF
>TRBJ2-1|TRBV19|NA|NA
TGTGCCAGTAGCCAATATTTCAATGAGCAGTTCTTC
CASSQYFNEQFF
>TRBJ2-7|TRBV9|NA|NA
TGTGCCAGCAGCGGGGGAGGGACAGGAGAGCAGTACTTC
CASSGGGTGEQYF
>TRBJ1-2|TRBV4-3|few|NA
TGCGCCAGCAGCCAAGATCGGTTCCAGGGGACAAATACCTTC
CASSQDRFQGTNTF
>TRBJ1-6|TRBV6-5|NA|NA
TGTGCCAGCAGTTACGGCCAGAATAATTCACCCCTCCACTTT
CASSYGQNNSPLHF
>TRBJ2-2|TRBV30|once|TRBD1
TGTGCCTGGAGTAGGACAGGGGGAGGAACCGGGGAGCTGTTTTTT
CAWSRTGGGTGELFF
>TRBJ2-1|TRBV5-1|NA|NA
TGCGCCAGCAGCTTGACGGGCAGCAATGAGCAGTTCTTC
CASSLTGSNEQFF
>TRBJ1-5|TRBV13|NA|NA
TGTGCCAGCAGCTTGCGGGTGAATCAGCCCCAGCATTTT
CASSLRVNQPQHF
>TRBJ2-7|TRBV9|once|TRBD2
TGTGCCAGCAGCGTAGAAGGCGGGGGGGCCTACGAGCAGTACTTC
CASSVEGGGAYEQYF
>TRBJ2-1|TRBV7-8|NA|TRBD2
TGTGCCAGCAGCTTATGGGGGGGGAGCTCCTACAATGAGCAGTTCTTC
CASSLWGGSSYNEQFF
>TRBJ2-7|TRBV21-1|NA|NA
TGTGCCAGCAGCAAAGATATACAGGGTGACGAGCAGTACTTC
CASSKDIQGDEQYF
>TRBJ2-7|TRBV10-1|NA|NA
TGCGCCAGCGCCTTAGGCGGGACCGACGAGCAGTACTTC
CASALGGTDEQYF
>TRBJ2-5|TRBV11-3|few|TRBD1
TGTGCCAGCAGCCGCCCAGGGGGCCGAGAGACCCAGTACTTC
CASSRPGGRETQYF
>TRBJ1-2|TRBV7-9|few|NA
TGTGCCACCGGGGCAGACCCCTATGGCTACACCTTC
CATGADPYGYTF
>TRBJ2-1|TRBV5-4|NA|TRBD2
TGTGCCAGCAGCTGGGGGGCTAGCGGGGTGGAGAATGAGCAGTTCTTC
CASSWGASGVENEQFF
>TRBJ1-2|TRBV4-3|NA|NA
TGCGCCAGCAGCCAAGATGGAGTCTATGGCTACACCTTC
CASSQDGVYGYTF
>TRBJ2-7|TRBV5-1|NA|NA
TGCGCCAGCAGCCTAGGATTGTCGGGAATCTACGAGCAGTACTTC
CASSLGLSGIYEQYF
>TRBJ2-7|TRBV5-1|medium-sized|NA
TGCGCCAGCAGCATAACGGCTGAGGGCCCCTACGAGCAGTACTTC
CASSITAEGPYEQYF
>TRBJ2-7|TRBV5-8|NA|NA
TGTGCCAGCAGCTGGGGGGCAGGGTTACCCTACGAGCAGTACTTC
CASSWGAGLPYEQYF
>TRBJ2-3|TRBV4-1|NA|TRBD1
TGCGCCAGCAGCCAAACTTCCGGGACAGGCTACACAGATACGCAGTATTTT
CASSQTSGTGYTDTQYF
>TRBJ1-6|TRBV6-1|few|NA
TGTGCCAGCAGTGAACTTTCACCCCTCCACTTT
CASSELSPLHF
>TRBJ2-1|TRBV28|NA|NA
TGTGCCAGCAGTTCCTACGGGCCTTACAATGAGCAGTTCTTC
CASSSYGPYNEQFF
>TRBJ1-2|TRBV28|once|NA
TGTGCCAGCAGTTTATTGGGGTACTATGGCTACACCTTC
CASSLLGYYGYTF
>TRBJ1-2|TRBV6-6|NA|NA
TGTGCCAGCACCCCTTGGGGGCAAACCGATGGCTACACCTTC
CASTPWGQTDGYTF
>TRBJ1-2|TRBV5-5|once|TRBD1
TGTGCCAGCAACCAACAGGGGGATCTTTATGGCTACACCTTC
CASNQQGDLYGYTF
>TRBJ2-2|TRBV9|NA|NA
TGTGCCAGCAGCGTAGCATCAATAGGGGCCGGGGAGCTGTTTTTT
CASSVASIGAGELFF
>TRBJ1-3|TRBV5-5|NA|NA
TGTGCCAGCAGCTTGGGTACAGGCTCCGGAAACACCATATATTTT
CASSLGTGSGNTIYF
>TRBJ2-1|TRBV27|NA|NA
TGTGCCAGCAGTAAGACAGCCTACAATGAGCAGTTCTTC
CASSKTAYNEQFF
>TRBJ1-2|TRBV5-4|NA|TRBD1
TGTGCCAGCAGCCAAGAGGGACAGGGTTCAGATGGCTACACCTTC
CASSQEGQGSDGYTF
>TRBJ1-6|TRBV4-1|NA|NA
TGCGCCAGCAGTATCACTGTGTTTGCTAATTCACCCCTCCACTTT
CASSITVFANSPLHF
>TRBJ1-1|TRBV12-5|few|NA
TGTGCTAGTGGTTTGGTAACAGGGCCTACTGAAGCTTTCTTT
CASGLVTGPTEAFF
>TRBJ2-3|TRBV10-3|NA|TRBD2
TGTGCCATCAGTGGACTCTCGCTAGCGGGGGGGCTAAACACAGATACGCAGTATTTT
CAISGLSLAGGLNTDTQYF
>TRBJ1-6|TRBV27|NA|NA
TGTGCCAGCAGTTTCTACAGGGCAAATAATTCACCCCTCCACTTT
CASSFYRANNSPLHF
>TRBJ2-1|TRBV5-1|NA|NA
TGCGCCAGCAGCGCCGGACACAGCTCCTACAATGAGCAGTTCTTC
CASSAGHSSYNEQFF
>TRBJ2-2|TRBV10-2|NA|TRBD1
TGCGCCAGCAGTCATCTCCCGGCCGGGACAGCGAACACCGGGGAGCTGTTTTTT
CASSHLPAGTANTGELFF
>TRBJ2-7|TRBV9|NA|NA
TGTGCCAGCGGTGGAGGTACCTACGAGCAGTACTTC
CASGGGTYEQYF